A single TCR beta chain is shown here with its context. Its antigen is still unknown. This CDR3 has 15 residues. Germline CDR1 and CDR2: SGHVS and FNYEAQ. Trimming took off 4 bases at V and 1 base at J, with 11 bases between the two ends. The data belong to a study of T cell repertoires in cytomegalovirus infection. Study overall: CMV epitopes that were recently identified and HLA-C-restricted were used alongside well-studied HLA-B-restricted ones. General observations from the study: CMV-specific HLA-C-restricted TCR beta clonotypes dominated the ex vivo response.

TCRdb reprocessed the reads with MiXCR, giving one entry per CDR3 protein. The sample lists roughly 170,000 distinct CDR3 sequences; roughly 21% were seen once. The J gene is TRBJ1-5, the V gene TRBV7-6; D possibly corresponds to TRBD1 (5 bases). This clonotype was obtained from a human donor in good health (CMV status not recorded). Some clones in this sample may be carry-over from other donors' samples. The specimen was CD8+ T cells from cultured PBMCs, collected from culture after CMV antigen stimulation. The CDR3 nucleotides are TGTGCCAGCAGCTCCGGAAGGGGCAGCAATCAGCCCCAGCATTTT. It yields the protein CASSSGRGSNQPQHF.